A single sample gave rise to the 32 T cell receptor beta chains below, sequenced in a study of T cell changes during pregnancy in multiple sclerosis. TCRdb's copy holds only in-frame clones and misses some; the assay was immunoSEQ multiplex PCR. The table has about 46,000 clones, almost 95% seen once; the top ten hold roughly 4.7%. The material was CD8+ T cells from peripheral blood mononuclear cells, obtained in the first trimester of pregnancy. Receptors originate from a female donor with multiple sclerosis, enrolled in a pregnancy study.

V gene TRBV27 combines with J gene TRBJ2-3; D is perhaps TRBD2 (5 bases). Trimming left V 0 bases short and J 2 bases short, with 9 bases between. The CDR3 is 15 amino acids. Germline V gene sequence: CDR1 MNHEY, CDR2 SMNVEV (reference sequence). The CDR3 coding sequence is TGTGCCAGCAGTTTATCCTTGGACTCCACAGATACGCAGTATTTT. Its protein product is CASSLSLDSTDTQYF.

The genes are TRBV18 and TRBJ2-5; D perhaps matches TRBD2 (6 bases). The CDR3 contains 15 residues. The germline V gene encodes CDR1 KGHSH and CDR2 LQKENI. V was shortened by 3 bases and J by 1 base, with 12 bases between the two germline ends. The CDR3 spells CASSPGGGSQETQYF. Written as DNA, the CDR3 is TGTGCCAGCTCACCGGGAGGAGGGTCCCAAGAGACCCAGTACTTC.

V is TRBV27 and J is TRBJ2-7; D not resolved. Germline CDR1 reads MNHEY; CDR2 reads SMNVEV (reference sequence). This CDR3 is built from 13 residues. Trimming stripped 6 bases from V and 0 bases from J, with 9 bases between. The DNA for the CDR3 is TGTGCCAGCAGGCACCTGAGCTCCTACGAGCAGTACTTC. Translating gives CASRHLSSYEQYF.

The chain is built from TRBV13 and TRBJ1-4; 8 positions match TRBD1. The CDR3 spans 14 residues. Germline V gene lookup returns CDR1 PRHDT and CDR2 FYEKMQ (reference sequence). The trim removed 4 bases at V and 5 bases at J, leaving 3 bases unmatched. The CDR3: CASSSDRENEKLFF. DNA of the CDR3: TGTGCCAGCAGCTCGGACAGGGAGAATGAAAAACTGTTTTTT.

The chain carries TRBV27 and TRBJ2-1, with a possible D match to TRBD2 (5 bases). CDR3 length: 11 residues. Germline assignment: CDR1 MNHEY and CDR2 SMNVEV (reference sequence). V shed 5 bases and J shed 7 bases, with 6 bases lying between them. The CDR3 spells CASSTGNEQFF. As DNA, the CDR3 is TGTGCCAGCAGTACGGGAAATGAGCAGTTCTTC.

The chain recombines TRBV5-5 with TRBJ2-1; D remains ambiguous. There are 11 residues in the CDR3. Germline assignment: CDR1 SGHKS and CDR2 YYEKEE (reference sequence). With 9 bases removed from V and 4 bases from J, the gap between germline ends came to 8 bases. The CDR3 loop is CATESYNEQFF. CDR3 DNA sequence: TGTGCCACCGAGAGTTACAATGAGCAGTTCTTC.

The sample holds one count of this clone. This chain's CDR3 is CASSPTVPHITNYGYTF. The CDR3 DNA reads as TGTGCCAGCAGTCCGACAGTCCCTCATATTACTAACTATGGCTACACCTTC. J is TRBJ1-2 and V is TRBV27; maybe TRBD1 (5 bases). Germline V gives CDR1 MNHEY, CDR2 SMNVEV (reference sequence). Trimming left V 5 bases short and J 0 bases short, with 19 bases between. The CDR3 runs 17 residues.

The chain combines TRBV4-1 with TRBJ1-2; 7 bases match TRBD1. The V gene's germline CDR1 is MGHRA and CDR2 YSYEKL. Losses at the gene ends were 0 bases for V and 8 bases for J; bases not matched to a gene: 3. The CDR3 length is 13 residues. The CDR3 bases are TGCGCCAGCAGCCAAGAACAGGGGATGGGCTACACCTTC. This encodes CASSQEQGMGYTF.

The V gene is TRBV27, the J gene TRBJ2-7; unclear D gene. The V end lost 5 bases, the J end lost 1 base, and 12 bases lay between the germline ends. The CDR3 spans 14 residues. Per germline, CDR1 MNHEY and CDR2 SMNVEV (reference sequence). Here the CDR3 reads CASSPILISYEQYF. Written as DNA, the CDR3 is TGTGCCAGCAGTCCTATCTTAATATCCTACGAGCAGTACTTC.

The chain couples TRBV5-4 to TRBJ2-5; possible D gene TRBD2, 6 bases. Per germline, CDR1 SGHNT and CDR2 YYREEE (reference sequence). The CDR3 extends over 14 amino acids. Trimming cost V 3 bases and J 2 bases, with 11 bases left between them. Here the CDR3 reads CASSWGTAQETQYF. As DNA, the CDR3 is TGTGCCAGCAGCTGGGGGACTGCACAAGAGACCCAGTACTTC.

The J gene is TRBJ1-1, the V gene TRBV7-8; the D gene is possibly TRBD1 (6 bases). Deletions cut 3 bases from V and 0 bases from J, with 14 bases between. There are 16 residues in the CDR3. Germline CDR1 is SGHVS and CDR2 is FQNEAQ. CDR3 sequence reads: CASSFDQGNLNTEAFF. The CDR3 coding sequence is TGTGCCAGCAGCTTTGATCAGGGGAACTTGAACACTGAAGCTTTCTTT.

The V call is TRBV27, the J call TRBJ1-5; D is undetermined. The germline gives CDR1 MNHEY, CDR2 SMNVEV (reference sequence). The CDR3 has 15 residues. The V and J ends lost 4 bases and 0 bases respectively, with 10 bases between them. The CDR3 loop is CASSSIGDSNQPQHF. In DNA form, the CDR3 reads TGTGCCAGCAGTTCAATCGGGGATAGCAATCAGCCCCAGCATTTT.

CDR3 sequence reads: CATQGISNQPQHF. The CDR3 DNA follows: TGTGCCACCCAGGGGATCAGCAATCAGCCCCAGCATTTT. V gene TRBV2 combines with J gene TRBJ1-5, with D tentatively TRBD1 (6 bases). CDR1 is SNHLY, CDR2 FYNNEI, per germline. The length of the CDR3 is 13 residues. Trimming removed 10 bases from V and 1 base from J, with 11 bases in between.

The chain combines TRBV5-1 with TRBJ2-5; TRBD2 matches at 7 bases. V shed 4 bases and J 0 bases; nucleotides not matched to a gene: 18. From germline, CDR1 is SGHRS and CDR2 YFSETQ. The CDR3 contains 19 residues. The CDR3 here is CASSPIGGGRKRYQETQYF. DNA for the CDR3: TGCGCCAGCAGCCCGATCGGGGGAGGGCGAAAAAGGTACCAAGAGACCCAGTACTTC.

V usage is TRBV4-2 and J usage is TRBJ2-1; 8 bases are a match to TRBD2. Germline V gives CDR1 LGHNA, CDR2 YNFKEQ. The CDR3 runs 17 residues. Trimming took 0 bases from V and 4 from J; bases not matched to a gene: 8. The CDR3 loop reads CASSQETGGGGYNEQFF. The DNA of the CDR3 is TGTGCCAGCAGCCAAGAAACTGGAGGCGGGGGGTACAATGAGCAGTTCTTC.

V gene TRBV11-2 combines with J gene TRBJ1-1, with D hard to call. This CDR3 region has 14 residues. Trimming stripped 1 base from V and 0 bases from J, with 6 bases between. Germline CDR1 reads SGHAT; CDR2 reads FQNNGV. CDR3 DNA: TGTGCCAGCAGCTTAGTCCAGGTGAACACTGAAGCTTTCTTT. This encodes CASSLVQVNTEAFF.

The rearrangement links TRBV6-5 to TRBJ2-7; possible D gene TRBD2, 6 bases. The germline V gene has CDR1 MNHEY and CDR2 SVGAGI. Trimming removed 0 bases from V and 3 bases from J, with 12 bases in between. The CDR3 is made up of 15 amino acids. The CDR3 DNA sequence: TGTGCCAGCAGTTACTCGGCGGGATCCCGCTACGAGCAGTACTTC. Translation gives CASSYSAGSRYEQYF.

This clone has only one observation. The chain joins TRBV7-9 to TRBJ2-7; a weak D match, TRBD2 (6 bases). This CDR3 is 14 amino acids long. Germline CDR1 reads SEHNR; CDR2 reads FQNEAQ (reference sequence). Trimming cost V 4 bases and J 4 bases, with 14 bases left between them. The DNA of the CDR3 is TGTGCCAGCAGCTCCAGGGAGGTGGCTTACGAGCAGTACTTC. Its protein product is CASSSREVAYEQYF.

The CDR3 loop reads CASSGQGVETQYF. DNA for the CDR3: TGTGCCAGCAGCGGACAGGGGGTAGAGACCCAGTACTTC. This chain links TRBV7-7 with TRBJ2-5, with 10 bases fitting TRBD1. With V trimmed by 5 bases and J by 4 bases, 1 base remained unmatched. CDR1 SSHAT and CDR2 FNYEAQ come from the germline V gene (reference sequence). The CDR3 spans 13 residues.

The chain recombines TRBV10-2 with TRBJ1-1; TRBD1 is a possible D gene (6 bases). The V end was cut by 5 bases, the J end by 8 bases, with 15 bases between. CDR3 length equals 13 residues. CDR1 is WSHSY, CDR2 SAAADI, per germline. DNA of the CDR3: TGCGCCAGCAGTCCCGGACAGTACCTAGAAGCTTTCTTT. Encoded protein: CASSPGQYLEAFF.

The chain recombines TRBV30 with TRBJ2-7; TRBD2 matches 15 bases. Per the germline V gene, CDR1 is GTSNPN and CDR2 is SVGIG (reference sequence). Losses at the gene ends were 5 bases for V and 0 bases for J; bases not matched to a gene: 2. The CDR3 runs to 15 residues. The CDR3 DNA is TGTGCCTGGGGACTAGCGGGAGGGTTCTCCTACGAGCAGTACTTC. This translates into CAWGLAGGFSYEQYF. The full variable domain, rest sourced from reference TRBV30 and TRBJ2-7, is SQTIHQWPATLVQPVGSPLSLECTVEGTSNPNLYWYRQAAGRGLQLLFYSVGIGQISSEVPQNLSASRPQDRQFILSSKKLLLSDSGFYLCAWGLAGGFSYEQYFGPGTRLTVT.

This chain uses TRBV28 with TRBJ2-7; the match to TRBD1 covers 9 bases. This CDR3 region has 13 residues. The germline V gene encodes CDR1 MDHEN and CDR2 SYDVKM. V shed 6 bases and J 5 bases; nucleotides not matched to a gene: 5. The CDR3 spells CASSPTGGHEQYF. CDR3 nucleotides: TGTGCCAGCAGCCCGACAGGGGGGCACGAGCAGTACTTC.

J is TRBJ2-2 and V is TRBV27, with D maybe TRBD1 (6 bases). CDR1 is MNHEY and CDR2 is SMNVEV in the germline V gene (reference sequence). V dropped 0 bases and J dropped 7 bases, with 12 bases sitting between them. The CDR3 extends over 15 amino acids. CDR3 nucleotides: TGTGCCAGCAGTTTATCCCCACTAGGGGGCGGGGAGCTGTTTTTT. This translates into CASSLSPLGGGELFF.

The chain links TRBV11-2 to TRBJ2-1, with 8 bases aligning to TRBD2. V trimming: 0 bases; J trimming: 4 bases; junction bases outside the gene matches: 5. Per the germline V gene, CDR1 is SGHAT and CDR2 is FQNNGV. This CDR3 has 16 residues. The CDR3 region is CASSLEGLAGYNEQFF. The CDR3 DNA reads as TGTGCCAGCAGCTTAGAAGGACTAGCAGGGTACAATGAGCAGTTCTTC.

The gene calls are TRBV27 and TRBJ2-1; 10 bases line up with TRBD2. Germline V lookup: CDR1 MNHEY, CDR2 SMNVEV (reference sequence). Trimming removed 4 bases from V and 4 bases from J; junction bases left unmatched: 10. The CDR3 spans 17 residues. This CDR3 reads CASSSPRTSGTYNEQFF. CDR3 nucleotide sequence: TGTGCCAGCAGTTCTCCCAGGACTAGCGGAACATACAATGAGCAGTTCTTC.

The chain links TRBV27 to TRBJ1-1; 12 bases line up with TRBD1. The CDR3 spans 15 residues. Germline V gene sequence: CDR1 MNHEY, CDR2 SMNVEV (reference sequence). V lost 5 bases and J lost 4; bases outside the gene matches: 5. In DNA form, the CDR3 reads TGTGCCAGCAGTCTCGGGACAGGGGGCAGCACTGAAGCTTTCTTT. Translating gives CASSLGTGGSTEAFF.

The V gene is TRBV27, the J gene TRBJ1-2; no clear D gene. The CDR3 sequence is 13 residues long. The germline gives CDR1 MNHEY, CDR2 SMNVEV (reference sequence). Trimming took off 2 bases at V and 5 bases at J, with 9 bases between the two ends. Here the CDR3 reads CASSLNGEYGYTF. The CDR3 bases are TGTGCCAGCAGTTTAAACGGGGAATATGGCTACACCTTC.

The chain links TRBV5-1 to TRBJ1-1; 7 bases fit TRBD1. The CDR3 is made up of 14 amino acids. The V segment lost 3 bases and the J segment 4 bases; nucleotides outside the gene matches: 6. CDR1 is SGHRS and CDR2 is YFSETQ in the germline V gene. The CDR3 DNA is TGCGCCAGCAGCTCTTCGACAGGGAGCACTGAAGCTTTCTTT. Its translation is CASSSSTGSTEAFF.

This clone showed up just a few times. J is TRBJ1-1 and V is TRBV11-2; TRBD1 is a possible D gene (6 bases). CDR1 is SGHAT, CDR2 FQNNGV, per germline. V was cut by 6 bases and J by 1 base, with 6 bases left in between. The CDR3 is 12 amino acids. This CDR3 is CASRTGNTEAFF. CDR3 coding DNA: TGTGCCAGCAGGACAGGGAACACTGAAGCTTTCTTT. The entire variable domain, with the rest obtained from reference TRBV11-2 and TRBJ1-1, is as follows: EAGVAQSPRYKIIEKRQSVAFWCNPISGHATLYWYQQILGQGPKLLIQFQNNGVVDDSQLPKDRFSAERLKGVDSTLKIQPAKLEDSAVYLCASRTGNTEAFFGQGTRLTVV.

The chain recombines TRBV6-1 with TRBJ1-1; D is undetermined. This CDR3 contains 15 residues. V shed 8 bases and J shed 4 bases, with 20 bases lying between them. Germline CDR1 and CDR2: MNHNS and SASEGT. The CDR3 DNA follows: TGTGCCAGCTCGGTACCCGAATATTCGGGCACTGAAGCTTTCTTT. The encoded protein is CASSVPEYSGTEAFF.

The chain couples TRBV25-1 to TRBJ2-3, with D unclear. V lost 3 bases to trimming and J lost 0 bases, with 10 bases between them. The CDR3 is 15 amino acids. The germline CDR1 and CDR2 sequences are MGHDK and SYGVNS. The CDR3 region has the DNA TGTGCCAGCAGTGAGGTGCAGGCGAGCACAGATACGCAGTATTTT. Residues: CASSEVQASTDTQYF. Supplemented by reference TRBV25-1 and TRBJ2-3, the full variable domain reads EADIYQTPRYLVIGTGKKITLECSQTMGHDKMYWYQQDPGMELHLIHYSYGVNSTEKGDLSSESTVSRIRTEHFPLTLESARPSHTSQYLCASSEVQASTDTQYFGPGTRLTVL.

The V and J genes are TRBV11-2 and TRBJ1-1; D ambiguous. Germline lookup yields CDR1 SGHAT and CDR2 FQNNGV. The length of the CDR3 is 14 residues. V was shortened by 1 base and J by 1 base, with 7 bases between the two germline ends. The CDR3 loop reads CASSLVLANTEAFF. The CDR3 DNA sequence: TGTGCCAGCAGCTTAGTGTTAGCGAACACTGAAGCTTTCTTT.